A selection of T cell receptor beta chains follows, all from one sample in a study of siplizumab effects on memory and regulatory T cells. Assay: immunoSEQ multiplex PCR; the TCRdb copy retains only in-frame clones and omits some. Among roughly 40,000 clones listed, roughly 90% were seen once. Sequencing was done on a sample of naive CD4+ T cells sorted from blood. Every receptor here comes from a human donor in good health. Each CDR3 is given with its conserved first and last residue. Fields, in order: D gene, J gene, V gene, clone size, CDR3 DNA, CDR3 protein. The D gene is left open where the match is weak. Only some rows state a clone size, as once, few, many or a class for expanded clones.

d_call: TRBD1; j_call: TRBJ2-7; v_call: TRBV4-1; clone_size: -; cdr3_nt: TGCGCCAGCAGGGCAAACCCGGGACAGTCCTACGAGCAGTACTTC; cdr3_aa: CASRANPGQSYEQYF
d_call: TRBD1; j_call: TRBJ1-2; v_call: TRBV6-5; clone_size: -; cdr3_nt: TGTGCCAGCAGTTCCCCCCAAGGGGGCAACTATGGCTACACCTTC; cdr3_aa: CASSSPQGGNYGYTF
d_call: -; j_call: TRBJ1-2; v_call: TRBV19; clone_size: few; cdr3_nt: TGTGCCAGTAGGCAGGGATATGGCTACACCTTC; cdr3_aa: CASRQGYGYTF
d_call: -; j_call: TRBJ2-5; v_call: TRBV5-1; clone_size: -; cdr3_nt: TGCGCCAGCAGCTCCCAAGAGACCCAGTACTTC; cdr3_aa: CASSSQETQYF
d_call: -; j_call: TRBJ1-5; v_call: TRBV19; clone_size: -; cdr3_nt: TGTGCCAGTAGTCCTGCCACGGGGAATCAGCCCCAGCATTTT; cdr3_aa: CASSPATGNQPQHF
d_call: -; j_call: TRBJ1-4; v_call: TRBV11-2; clone_size: -; cdr3_nt: TGTGCCAGCAGCCCAGGTGCCACGAGGACTAATGAAAAACTGTTTTTT; cdr3_aa: CASSPGATRTNEKLFF
d_call: -; j_call: TRBJ2-2; v_call: TRBV5-4; clone_size: -; cdr3_nt: TGTGCCAGCAGCCCACCAGGAGGGGAGCTGTTTTTT; cdr3_aa: CASSPPGGELFF
d_call: -; j_call: TRBJ2-1; v_call: TRBV21-1; clone_size: -; cdr3_nt: TGTGCCAGCAGCAAAGGACTAGCCAGGGGTTACAATGAGCAGTTCTTC; cdr3_aa: CASSKGLARGYNEQFF
d_call: TRBD1; j_call: TRBJ2-4; v_call: TRBV18; clone_size: once; cdr3_nt: TGTGCCAGCTCACCAGGGACAGAAAACATTCAGTACTTC; cdr3_aa: CASSPGTENIQYF
d_call: -; j_call: TRBJ1-2; v_call: TRBV20-1; clone_size: -; cdr3_nt: TGCAGTGCTAGGTCTAGGTATGGCTACACCTTC; cdr3_aa: CSARSRYGYTF
d_call: -; j_call: TRBJ2-2; v_call: TRBV20-1; clone_size: -; cdr3_nt: TGCAGTGCTAGAGCAGAGAAGGAGCTGTTTTTT; cdr3_aa: CSARAEKELFF
d_call: TRBD1; j_call: TRBJ2-5; v_call: TRBV2; clone_size: -; cdr3_nt: TGTGCCAGCAGTGACGGACAGGGCGGGATTCGGACCCAGTACTTC; cdr3_aa: CASSDGQGGIRTQYF
d_call: TRBD2; j_call: TRBJ2-7; v_call: TRBV7-2; clone_size: -; cdr3_nt: TGTGCCAGCAGCTTAGCGGCTAGCGGGGCTTACTACGAGCAGTACTTC; cdr3_aa: CASSLAASGAYYEQYF
d_call: TRBD2; j_call: TRBJ2-1; v_call: TRBV4-1; clone_size: -; cdr3_nt: TGCGCCAGCAGCCCGATATTGTTTGGGACTAGCGGGAGTAATGAGCAGTTCTTC; cdr3_aa: CASSPILFGTSGSNEQFF
d_call: -; j_call: TRBJ2-5; v_call: TRBV15; clone_size: -; cdr3_nt: TGTGCCACCAGCAGGCAACCGTACCAAGAGACCCAGTACTTC; cdr3_aa: CATSRQPYQETQYF
d_call: -; j_call: TRBJ1-4; v_call: TRBV7-2; clone_size: -; cdr3_nt: TGTGCCAGCAGCTTAGCGTCGACGGGTGAAAAACTGTTTTTT; cdr3_aa: CASSLASTGEKLFF
d_call: -; j_call: TRBJ1-3; v_call: TRBV27; clone_size: -; cdr3_nt: TGTGCCAGCAGTTTTGCCTCTGGAAACACCATATATTTT; cdr3_aa: CASSFASGNTIYF
d_call: -; j_call: TRBJ2-3; v_call: TRBV14; clone_size: -; cdr3_nt: TGTGCCAGCAGCCAAGAGCAGTACACAGATACGCAGTATTTT; cdr3_aa: CASSQEQYTDTQYF
d_call: -; j_call: TRBJ1-6; v_call: TRBV6-4; clone_size: few; cdr3_nt: TGTGCCAGCAGTGCCGTCCTAGGTGCTTCACCCCTCCACTTT; cdr3_aa: CASSAVLGASPLHF
d_call: TRBD1; j_call: TRBJ1-6; v_call: TRBV18; clone_size: -; cdr3_nt: TGTGCCAGCTCTAGTACAGGGGATAATTCACCCCTCCACTTT; cdr3_aa: CASSSTGDNSPLHF